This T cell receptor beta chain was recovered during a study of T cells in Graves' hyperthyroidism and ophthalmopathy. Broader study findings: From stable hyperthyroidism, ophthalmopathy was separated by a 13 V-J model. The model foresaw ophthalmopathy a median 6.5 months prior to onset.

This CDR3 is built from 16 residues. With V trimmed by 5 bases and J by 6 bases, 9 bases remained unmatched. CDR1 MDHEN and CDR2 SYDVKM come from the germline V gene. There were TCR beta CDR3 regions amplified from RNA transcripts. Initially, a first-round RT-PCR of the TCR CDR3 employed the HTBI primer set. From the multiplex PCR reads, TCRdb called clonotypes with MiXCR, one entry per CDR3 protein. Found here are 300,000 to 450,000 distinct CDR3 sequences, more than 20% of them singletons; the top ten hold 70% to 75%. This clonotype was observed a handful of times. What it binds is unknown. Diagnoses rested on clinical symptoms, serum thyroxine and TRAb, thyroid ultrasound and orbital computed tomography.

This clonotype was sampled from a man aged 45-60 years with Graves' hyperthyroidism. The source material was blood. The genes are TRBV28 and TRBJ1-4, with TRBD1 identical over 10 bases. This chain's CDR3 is CASSLFSGTGDEKLFF. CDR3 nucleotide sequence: TGTGCCAGCAGTCTATTCTCCGGGACAGGGGATGAAAAACTGTTTTTT.